The T cell receptor beta chain under discussion was sequenced for a study of Tregs in tolerant kidney transplant recipients (dated by TCRdb to about 2019). Context from the whole study: The transplants used related donors with nonmyeloablative bone marrow transplantation, and mixed chimerism in the human trials was transient. TCRbeta sequencing was used in the study to identify donor-specific regulatory T cells before combined kidney and bone marrow transplantation, and the identified cells were then tracked after transplant.

Genomic DNA was extracted from sorted cells with the QIAGEN DNeasy Blood and Tissue Kit for TCRbeta CDR3 sequencing. High-throughput TCRbeta CDR3 sequencing, including PCR amplification with bias correction and internal controls, was performed commercially through immunoSEQ. Under the source paper's analysis protocol: A unique productive TCRbeta sequence was defined by the CDR3 nucleotide sequence when primers matched, and otherwise by the CDR3 amino acid sequence together with the Vbeta and Jbeta genes. To correct sorting error, sequences shared between sorted populations at a frequency ratio of 2:1 or less were removed; the rest were assigned to the higher population. Sequences were defined as donor-reactive when expanded at least 5-fold in CFSE-low cells versus unstimulated cells and present at a frequency of at least 0.01% in CFSE-low cells. Repertoire divergence was quantified by Jensen-Shannon divergence calculated from the top 100 TCRbeta sequences ranked by frequency. When a sample had multiple sequencing runs, each run was corrected for sorting error separately and the runs were then pooled. TCRdb took this table from immuneACCESS and kept in-frame rearrangements with V and J called. Such tables lack part of the clones; where checked against another copy, unresolved V genes explain under half of the gap, and the rest is unexplained. V, J and clone size derive from that table, while D and trimming were established from the DNA sequence. The sample's table covers more than 45,000 clones. 0.7% to 0.95% of the sample is in the top ten clones.

The sample's time point, from its label and the paper: blood sample drawn before combined kidney and bone marrow transplant. Unstimulated Tregs (CD4+CD25+CD127-), CD4+ non-Tregs (CD4+CD25-), CD4 and CD8 cells were FACS-sorted from thawed PBMCs. A few combined kidney and bone marrow transplant recipients from the ITN036ST trial were included as patients, and samples were available only from these trial subjects. Healthy control blood was processed by Ficoll density gradient to PBMCs and cryopreserved; patient PBMCs were collected before and after transplant. Regarding this clone: Its antigen is currently not known. The DNA ends 3 residues before the CDR3 does, and the rest of the CDR3 is filled in from the germline J gene.

Sequences SEHNR (CDR1) and FQNEAQ (CDR2) are obtained from the germline V gene (reference sequence). The CDR3 measures 14 amino acids from cysteine to phenylalanine. The 33 bases shown cover part of the CDR3, and their frame starts at base 1. Trimming leaves V shorter by 8 bases and J shorter by 1 base, with the junction holding 7 bases beyond the gene matches. Points the paper makes about the study in general: Expanding Tregs with activated donor B cells appeared to identify the most biologically relevant and donor-specific TCRbeta repertoire. In tolerant patients, the expansion of donor-specific Tregs was greater than global Treg expansion, suggesting that the expansion was antigen-driven rather than nonspecific. Although technical replication error seemed to be minimal, the question of biological reproducibility was not addressed directly. For some patients, the PCR primers changed as time went on, which meant samples from those patients could not be compared with one another at the nucleotide level. Because only a small number of patients were included, the study had limitations, and the results will need to be validated in larger populations as well as under other immunosuppression protocols.

The sequence was obtained from a human donor who received a combined kidney and bone marrow transplant. Recombination linked TRBV7-9 to TRBJ2-5; TRBD1 agrees with 7 junctional bases. Source: CD4+ T cells from blood, taken before the transplant. The CDR3 bases that were read are TGTGCCAGCTTCTACACAGGGGCCCAAGAGACC. Its coded protein is CASFYTGAQET. The full CDR3 reads CASFYTGAQETQYF. Reference TRBV7-9 and TRBJ2-5 genes cover what lies past the CDR3, so the full variable domain is DTGVSQNPRHKITKRGQNVTFRCDPISEHNRLYWYRQTLGQGPEFLTYFQNEAQLEKSRLLSDRFSAERPKGSFSTLEIQRTEQGDSAMYLCASFYTGAQETQYFGPGTRLLVL.